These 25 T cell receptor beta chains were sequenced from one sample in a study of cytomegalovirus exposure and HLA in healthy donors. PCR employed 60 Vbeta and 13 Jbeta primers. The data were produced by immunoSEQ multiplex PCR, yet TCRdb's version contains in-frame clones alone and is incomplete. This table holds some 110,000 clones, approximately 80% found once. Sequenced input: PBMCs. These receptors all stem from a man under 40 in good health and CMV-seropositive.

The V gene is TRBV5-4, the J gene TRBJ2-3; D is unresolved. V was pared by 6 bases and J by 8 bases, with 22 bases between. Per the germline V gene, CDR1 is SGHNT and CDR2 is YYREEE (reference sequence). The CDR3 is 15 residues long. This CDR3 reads CASTASETARSTQYF. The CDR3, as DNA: TGTGCCAGCACCGCGTCGGAGACTGCCCGGAGTACGCAGTATTTT.

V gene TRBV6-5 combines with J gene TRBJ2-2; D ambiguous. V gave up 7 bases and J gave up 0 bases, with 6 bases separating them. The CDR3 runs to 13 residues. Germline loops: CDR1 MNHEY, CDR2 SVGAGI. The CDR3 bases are TGTGCCAGCAAGAGTTCGAACACCGGGGAGCTGTTTTTT. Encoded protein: CASKSSNTGELFF.

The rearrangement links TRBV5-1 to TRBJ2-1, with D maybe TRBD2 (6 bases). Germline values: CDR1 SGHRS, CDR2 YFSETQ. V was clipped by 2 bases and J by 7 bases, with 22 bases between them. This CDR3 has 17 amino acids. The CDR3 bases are TGCGCCAGCAGCTTCTCTCCAGCGGGCCCCCTCGGGAATGAGCAGTTCTTC. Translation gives CASSFSPAGPLGNEQFF.

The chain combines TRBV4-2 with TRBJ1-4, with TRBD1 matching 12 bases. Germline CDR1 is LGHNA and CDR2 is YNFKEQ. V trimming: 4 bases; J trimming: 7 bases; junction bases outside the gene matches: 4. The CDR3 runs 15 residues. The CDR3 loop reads CASSLGTGGGEKLFF. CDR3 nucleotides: TGTGCCAGCAGCCTAGGGACAGGGGGCGGTGAAAAACTGTTTTTT.

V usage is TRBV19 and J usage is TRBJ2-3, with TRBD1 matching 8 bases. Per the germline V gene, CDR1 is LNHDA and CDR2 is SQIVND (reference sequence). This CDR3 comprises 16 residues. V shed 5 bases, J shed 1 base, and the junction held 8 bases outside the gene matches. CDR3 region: CASSLRQGRGTDTQYF. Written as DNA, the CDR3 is TGTGCCAGTAGTCTTCGACAGGGGCGGGGCACAGATACGCAGTATTTT.

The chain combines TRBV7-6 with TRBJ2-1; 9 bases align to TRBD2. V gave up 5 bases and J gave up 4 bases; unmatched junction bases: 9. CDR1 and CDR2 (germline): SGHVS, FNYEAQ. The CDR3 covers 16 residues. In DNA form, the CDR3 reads TGTGCCAGCAGCCCAGCGGGGGGTGTGGATTACAATGAGCAGTTCTTC. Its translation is CASSPAGGVDYNEQFF.

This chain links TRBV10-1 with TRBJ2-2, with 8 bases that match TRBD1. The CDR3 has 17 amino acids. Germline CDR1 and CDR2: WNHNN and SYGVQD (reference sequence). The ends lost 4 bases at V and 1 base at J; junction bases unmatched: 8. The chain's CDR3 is CASSGPPGQVNTGELFF. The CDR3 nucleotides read TGCGCCAGCAGTGGCCCCCCGGGACAGGTGAACACCGGGGAGCTGTTTTTT.

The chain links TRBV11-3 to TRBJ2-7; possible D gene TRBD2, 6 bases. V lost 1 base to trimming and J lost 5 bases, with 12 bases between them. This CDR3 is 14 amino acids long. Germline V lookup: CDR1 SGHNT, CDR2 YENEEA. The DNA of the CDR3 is TGTGCCAGCAGCTTAGGTCCGGGAGCGGACGAGCAGTACGTC. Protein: CASSLGPGADEQYV.

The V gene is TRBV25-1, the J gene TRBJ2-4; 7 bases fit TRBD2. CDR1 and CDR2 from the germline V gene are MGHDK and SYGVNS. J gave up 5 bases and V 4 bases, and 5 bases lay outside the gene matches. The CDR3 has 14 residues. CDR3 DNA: TGTGCCAGCAGTGGCTTGGGGGGGGAAAACATTCAGTACTTC. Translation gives CASSGLGGENIQYF.

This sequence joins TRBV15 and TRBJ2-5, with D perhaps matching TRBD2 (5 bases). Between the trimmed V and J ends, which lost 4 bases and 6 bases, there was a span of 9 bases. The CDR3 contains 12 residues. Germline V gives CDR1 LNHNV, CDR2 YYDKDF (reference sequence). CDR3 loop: CATSTTGKTQYF. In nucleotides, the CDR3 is TGTGCCACCAGCACCACGGGAAAGACCCAGTACTTC.

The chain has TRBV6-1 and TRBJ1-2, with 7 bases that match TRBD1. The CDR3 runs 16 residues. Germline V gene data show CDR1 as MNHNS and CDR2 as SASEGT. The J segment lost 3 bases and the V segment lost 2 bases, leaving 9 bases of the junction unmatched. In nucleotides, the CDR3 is TGTGCCAGCAGTGAAAATCCGGGGACAGCATACTATGGCTACACCTTC. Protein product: CASSENPGTAYYGYTF.

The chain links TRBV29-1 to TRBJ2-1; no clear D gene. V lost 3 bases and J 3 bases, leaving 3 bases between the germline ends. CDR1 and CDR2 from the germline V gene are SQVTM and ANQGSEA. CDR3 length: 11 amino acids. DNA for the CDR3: TGCAGCGTTGAGTACTACAATGAGCAGTTCTTC. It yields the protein CSVEYYNEQFF.

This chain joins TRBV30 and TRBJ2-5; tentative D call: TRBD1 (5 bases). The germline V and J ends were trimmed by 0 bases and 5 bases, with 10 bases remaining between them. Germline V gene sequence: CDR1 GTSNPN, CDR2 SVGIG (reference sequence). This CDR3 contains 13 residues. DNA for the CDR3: TGTGCCTGGAGTGTACAGGTTACGGAGACCCAGTACTTC. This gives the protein CAWSVQVTETQYF.

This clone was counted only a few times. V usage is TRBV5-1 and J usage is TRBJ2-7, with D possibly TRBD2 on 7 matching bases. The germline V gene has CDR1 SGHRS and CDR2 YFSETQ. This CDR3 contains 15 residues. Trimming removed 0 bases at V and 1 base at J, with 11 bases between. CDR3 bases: TGCGCCAGCAGCTTGGGCGGGGGCGAATCCTACGAGCAGTACGTC. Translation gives CASSLGGGESYEQYV.

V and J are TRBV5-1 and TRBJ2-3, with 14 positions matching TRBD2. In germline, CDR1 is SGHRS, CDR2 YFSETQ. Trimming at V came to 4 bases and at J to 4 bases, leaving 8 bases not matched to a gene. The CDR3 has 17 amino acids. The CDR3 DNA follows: TGCGCCAGCAGCCTGGGACTAGCGGGGGTCGCCTCAGATACGCAGTATTTT. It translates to CASSLGLAGVASDTQYF.

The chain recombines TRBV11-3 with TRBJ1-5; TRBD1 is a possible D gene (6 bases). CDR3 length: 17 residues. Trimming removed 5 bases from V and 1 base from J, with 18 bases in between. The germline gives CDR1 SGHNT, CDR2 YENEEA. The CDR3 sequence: CASSPRTSTGSNQPQHF. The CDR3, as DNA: TGTGCCAGCAGCCCTAGAACTTCTACAGGGAGCAATCAGCCCCAGCATTTT.

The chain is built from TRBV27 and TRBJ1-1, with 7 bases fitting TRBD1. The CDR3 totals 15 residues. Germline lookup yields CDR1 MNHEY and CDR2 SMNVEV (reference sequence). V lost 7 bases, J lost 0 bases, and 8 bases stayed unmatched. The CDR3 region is CASKRTGILNTEAFF. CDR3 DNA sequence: TGTGCCAGCAAAAGGACAGGCATTTTGAACACTGAAGCTTTCTTT.

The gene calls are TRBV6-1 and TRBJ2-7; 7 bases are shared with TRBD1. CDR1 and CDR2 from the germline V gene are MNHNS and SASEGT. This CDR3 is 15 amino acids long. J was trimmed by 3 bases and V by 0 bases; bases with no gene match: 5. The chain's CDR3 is CASSEAGGDHYEQYV. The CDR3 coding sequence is TGTGCCAGCAGTGAAGCAGGGGGCGACCACTACGAGCAGTACGTC.

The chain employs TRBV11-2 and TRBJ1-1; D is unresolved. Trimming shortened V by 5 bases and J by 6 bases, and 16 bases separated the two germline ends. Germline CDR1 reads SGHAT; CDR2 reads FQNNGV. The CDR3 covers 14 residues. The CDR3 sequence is CASSRGQNIAEAFF. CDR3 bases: TGTGCCAGCAGCCGCGGCCAGAATATCGCTGAAGCTTTCTTT.

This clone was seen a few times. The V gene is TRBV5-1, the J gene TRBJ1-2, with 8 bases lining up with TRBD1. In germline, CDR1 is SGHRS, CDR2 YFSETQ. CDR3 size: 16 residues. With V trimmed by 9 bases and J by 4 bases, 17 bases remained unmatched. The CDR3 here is CATRELLRTGSYGYTF. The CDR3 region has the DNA TGCGCCACAAGAGAACTTTTGAGGACAGGGTCCTATGGCTACACCTTC.

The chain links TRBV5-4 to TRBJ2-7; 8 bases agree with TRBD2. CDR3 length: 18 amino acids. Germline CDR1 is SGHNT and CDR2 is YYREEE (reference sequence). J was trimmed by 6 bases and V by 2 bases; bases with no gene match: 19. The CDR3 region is CASSLQLVGSGGYAEQYF. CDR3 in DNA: TGTGCCAGCAGCTTACAGCTAGTCGGCAGCGGGGGATATGCCGAGCAGTACTTC. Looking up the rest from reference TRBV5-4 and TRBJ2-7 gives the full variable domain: ETGVTQSPTHLIKTRGQQVTLRCSSQSGHNTVSWYQQALGQGPQFIFQYYREEENGRGNFPPRFSGLQFPNYSSELNVNALELDDSALYLCASSLQLVGSGGYAEQYFGPGTRLTVT.

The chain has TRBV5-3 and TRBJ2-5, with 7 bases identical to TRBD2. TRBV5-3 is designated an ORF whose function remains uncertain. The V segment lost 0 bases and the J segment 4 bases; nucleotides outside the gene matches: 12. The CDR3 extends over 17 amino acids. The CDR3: CARSLVRRAGVPETQYF. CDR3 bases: TGTGCCAGAAGCTTGGTTCGTCGGGCGGGAGTACCAGAGACCCAGTACTTC.

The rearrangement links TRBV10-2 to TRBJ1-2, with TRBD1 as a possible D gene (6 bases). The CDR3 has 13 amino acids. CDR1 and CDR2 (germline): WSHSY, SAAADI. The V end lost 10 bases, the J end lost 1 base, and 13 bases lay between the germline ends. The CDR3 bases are TGCGCCACCTTCGGACAGTTTAACTATGGCTACACCTTC. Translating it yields CATFGQFNYGYTF.

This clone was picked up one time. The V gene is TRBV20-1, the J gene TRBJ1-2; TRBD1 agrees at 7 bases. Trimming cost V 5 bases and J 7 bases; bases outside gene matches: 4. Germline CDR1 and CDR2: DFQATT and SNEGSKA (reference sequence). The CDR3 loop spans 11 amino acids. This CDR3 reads CSAGQAAGYTF. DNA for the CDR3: TGCAGTGCTGGACAGGCCGCTGGCTACACCTTC.

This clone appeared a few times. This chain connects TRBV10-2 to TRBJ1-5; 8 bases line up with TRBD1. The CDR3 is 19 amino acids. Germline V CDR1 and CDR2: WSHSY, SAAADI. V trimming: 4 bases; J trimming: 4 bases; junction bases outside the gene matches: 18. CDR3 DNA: TGCGCCAGCAGTGGTCCGAGACAGGGGATCCCAATATGGAATCAGCCCCAGCATTTT. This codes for CASSGPRQGIPIWNQPQHF.